A single sample gave rise to the 8 T cell receptor beta chains below, sequenced in a study of blood T cell repertoires in COVID-19. Clones were sequenced by immunoSEQ multiplex PCR, and TCRdb holds only the in-frame ones, with some missing. This table holds 120,000 or so clones, approximately 74% found once. Sequenced sample: peripheral blood. The receptors stem from a man between 60 and 70 years old with acute or convalescent COVID-19.

The rearrangement links TRBV28 to TRBJ1-5, with 7 bases that match TRBD1. V was clipped by 8 bases and J by 4 bases; unmatched bases: 8. Per germline, CDR1 MDHEN and CDR2 SYDVKM. CDR3 length equals 14 residues. Here the CDR3 DNA reads TGTGCCAGCGGAAAGGACAGGAGAAATCAGCCCCAGCATTTT. Its translation: CASGKDRRNQPQHF.

V gene TRBV5-6 combines with J gene TRBJ2-2, with a possible D match to TRBD2 (7 bases). This CDR3 has 15 amino acids. Germline loops: CDR1 SGHDT, CDR2 YYEEEE. Between the trimmed V and J ends, which lost 2 bases and 3 bases, there was a span of 11 bases. The CDR3 loop reads CASSFGGRYTGELFF. DNA of the CDR3: TGTGCCAGCAGCTTCGGGGGGCGATACACCGGGGAGCTGTTTTTT.

V and J are TRBV11-2 and TRBJ1-2; no definite D call. Germline-derived CDR1 and CDR2 are SGHAT and FQNNGV. V lost 5 bases and J 3 bases, leaving 19 bases between the germline ends. The CDR3 is made up of 16 amino acids. CDR3 nucleotides: TGTGCCAGCAGCCTGAGGGAGGGCTCCTTCCACTATGGCTACACCTTC. Protein sequence: CASSLREGSFHYGYTF.

The J gene is TRBJ1-2, the V gene TRBV27; D not resolved. Germline V gene sequence: CDR1 MNHEY, CDR2 SMNVEV (reference sequence). Trimming left V 4 bases short and J 5 bases short, with 11 bases between. This CDR3 has 13 amino acids. The CDR3 DNA reads TGTGCCAGCAGTTCCTGGGAGTTTTATGGCTACACCTTC. Translated, it gives CASSSWEFYGYTF.

CDR3 loop: CASSLGGSQETQYF. In DNA, the CDR3 is TGCGCCAGCAGCTTGGGCGGCAGCCAAGAGACCCAGTACTTC. V gene TRBV5-1 combines with J gene TRBJ2-5; no reliable D call. The CDR3 contains 14 residues. The V end was cut by 0 bases, the J end by 1 base, with 7 bases between. CDR1 and CDR2 from the germline V gene are SGHRS and YFSETQ.

J is TRBJ1-1 and V is TRBV27; TRBD1 might be the D (6 bases). This CDR3 comprises 14 residues. Germline V gives CDR1 MNHEY, CDR2 SMNVEV (reference sequence). Trimming removed 5 bases from V and 1 base from J, with 11 bases in between. CDR3 nucleotides: TGTGCCAGCAGTCCGGACAGCCCGAACACTGAAGCTTTCTTT. Residues: CASSPDSPNTEAFF.

V usage is TRBV11-1 and J usage is TRBJ2-7; weak D call: TRBD2 (5 bases). Trimming shortened V by 5 bases and J by 5 bases, and 13 bases separated the two germline ends. The V gene's germline CDR1 is SGHAT and CDR2 FQDESV (reference sequence). The CDR3 is 13 residues long. Here the CDR3 reads CASSATRGHEQYF. CDR3 bases: TGTGCCAGCAGCGCAACTAGAGGCCACGAGCAGTACTTC.

V is TRBV29-1 and J is TRBJ1-2, with a tentative D call TRBD1 (5 bases). CDR1 is SQVTM and CDR2 is ANQGSEA in the germline V gene. Trimming took 6 bases from V and 5 from J, leaving 25 bases between them. The CDR3 contains 16 residues. The CDR3 reads CSVSLFEGQGGYGYTF. CDR3 nucleotides: TGCAGCGTATCTTTGTTCGAGGGGCAGGGAGGATATGGCTACACCTTC.